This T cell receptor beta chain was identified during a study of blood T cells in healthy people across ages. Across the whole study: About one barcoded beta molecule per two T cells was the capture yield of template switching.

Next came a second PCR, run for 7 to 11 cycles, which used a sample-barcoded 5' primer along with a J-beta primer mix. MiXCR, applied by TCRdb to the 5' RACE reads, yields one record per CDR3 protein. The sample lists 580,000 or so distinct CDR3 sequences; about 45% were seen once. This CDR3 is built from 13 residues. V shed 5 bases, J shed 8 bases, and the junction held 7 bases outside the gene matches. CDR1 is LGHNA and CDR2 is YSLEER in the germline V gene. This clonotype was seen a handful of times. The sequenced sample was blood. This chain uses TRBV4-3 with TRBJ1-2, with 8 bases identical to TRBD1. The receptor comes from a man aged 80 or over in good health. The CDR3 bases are TGCGCCAGCAGCGCCGGACAGGGCGGAGGCTACACCTTC. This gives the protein CASSAGQGGGYTF.